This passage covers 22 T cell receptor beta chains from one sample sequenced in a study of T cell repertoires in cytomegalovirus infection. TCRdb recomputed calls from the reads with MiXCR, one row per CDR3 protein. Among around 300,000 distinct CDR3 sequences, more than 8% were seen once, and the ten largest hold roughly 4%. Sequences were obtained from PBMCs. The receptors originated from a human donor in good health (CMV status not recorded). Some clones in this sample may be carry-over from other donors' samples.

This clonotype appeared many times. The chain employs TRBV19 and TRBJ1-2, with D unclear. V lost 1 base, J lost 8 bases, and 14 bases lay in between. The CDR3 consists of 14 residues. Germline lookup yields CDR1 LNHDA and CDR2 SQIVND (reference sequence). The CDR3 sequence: CASSIVTASGGYTF. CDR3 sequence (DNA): TGTGCCAGTAGTATAGTTACCGCTTCGGGAGGCTACACCTTC.

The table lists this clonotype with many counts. CDR3 DNA sequence: TGTGCCATCAGTGAACAGGGGCTCTCTGGAAACACCATATATTTT. Amino acids: CAISEQGLSGNTIYF. The chain joins TRBV10-3 to TRBJ1-3; 7 nucleotides line up with TRBD1. With 3 bases clipped from V and 0 bases from J, the junction kept 2 bases outside the gene matches. The CDR3 is 15 residues long. In germline, CDR1 is ENHRY, CDR2 SYGVKD.

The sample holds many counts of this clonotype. The CDR3 spells CASSLEVTVNTEAFF. In nucleotides, the CDR3 is TGTGCCAGCAGCTTAGAGGTCACCGTAAACACTGAAGCTTTCTTT. The V gene is TRBV7-2, the J gene TRBJ1-1, with D uncertain. Trimming took off 1 base at V and 2 bases at J, with 11 bases between the two ends. Germline values: CDR1 SGHTA, CDR2 FQGNSA. The CDR3 consists of 15 residues.

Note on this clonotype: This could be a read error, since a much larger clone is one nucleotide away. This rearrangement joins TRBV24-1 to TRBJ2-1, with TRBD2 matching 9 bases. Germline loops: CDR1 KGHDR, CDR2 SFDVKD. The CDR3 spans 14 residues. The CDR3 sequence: CATEREDSCNEQFF. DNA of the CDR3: TGTGCCACCGAGCGGGAGGACTCCTGCAATGAGCAGTTCTTC.

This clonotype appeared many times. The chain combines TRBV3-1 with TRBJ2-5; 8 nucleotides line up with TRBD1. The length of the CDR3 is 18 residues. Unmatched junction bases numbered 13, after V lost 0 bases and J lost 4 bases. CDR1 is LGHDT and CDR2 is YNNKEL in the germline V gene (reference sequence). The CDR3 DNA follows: TGTGCCAGCAGCCAAGATGAAGGAGCCAGGGGGCCCGGAGAGACCCAGTACTTC. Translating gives CASSQDEGARGPGETQYF.

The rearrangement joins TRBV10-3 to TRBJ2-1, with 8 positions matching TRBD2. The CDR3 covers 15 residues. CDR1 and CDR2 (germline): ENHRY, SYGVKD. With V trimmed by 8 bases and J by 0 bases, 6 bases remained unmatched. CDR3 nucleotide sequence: TGTGCCATCGGGGAGCGGGAGAGCTCCTACAATGAGCAGTTCTTC. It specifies CAIGERESSYNEQFF.

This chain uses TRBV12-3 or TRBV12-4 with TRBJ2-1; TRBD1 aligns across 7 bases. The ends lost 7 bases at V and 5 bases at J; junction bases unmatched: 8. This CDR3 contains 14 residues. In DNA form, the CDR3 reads TGTGCCAGCAACAGACAGGGCCTCCACAATGAGCAGTTCTTC. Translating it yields CASNRQGLHNEQFF.

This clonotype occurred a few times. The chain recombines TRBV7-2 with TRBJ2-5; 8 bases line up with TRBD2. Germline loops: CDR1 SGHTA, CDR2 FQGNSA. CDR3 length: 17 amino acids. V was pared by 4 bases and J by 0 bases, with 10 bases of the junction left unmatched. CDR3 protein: CASSSRGGEIYQETQYF. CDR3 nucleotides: TGTGCCAGCAGCTCACGGGGGGGGGAAATATACCAAGAGACCCAGTACTTC.

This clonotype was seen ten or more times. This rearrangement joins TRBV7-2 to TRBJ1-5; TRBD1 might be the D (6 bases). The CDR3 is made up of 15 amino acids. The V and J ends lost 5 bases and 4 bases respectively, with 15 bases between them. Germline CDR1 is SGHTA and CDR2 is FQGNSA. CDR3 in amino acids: CASSGGQSMNQPQHF. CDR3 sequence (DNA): TGTGCCAGCAGCGGCGGACAGTCGATGAATCAGCCCCAGCATTTT. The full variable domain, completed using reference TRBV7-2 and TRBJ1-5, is GAGVSQSPSNKVTEKGKDVELRCDPISGHTALYWYRQSLGQGLEFLIYFQGNSAPDKSGLPSDRFSAERTGGSVSTLTIQRTQQEDSAVYLCASSGGQSMNQPQHFGDGTRLSIL.

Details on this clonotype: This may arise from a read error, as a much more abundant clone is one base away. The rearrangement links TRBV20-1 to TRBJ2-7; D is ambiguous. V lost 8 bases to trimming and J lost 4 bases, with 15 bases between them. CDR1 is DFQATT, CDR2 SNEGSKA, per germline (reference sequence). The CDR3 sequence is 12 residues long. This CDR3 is CSWWTLPYEQYF. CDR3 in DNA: TGCAGTTGGTGGACCCTCCCGTACGAGCAGTACTTC.

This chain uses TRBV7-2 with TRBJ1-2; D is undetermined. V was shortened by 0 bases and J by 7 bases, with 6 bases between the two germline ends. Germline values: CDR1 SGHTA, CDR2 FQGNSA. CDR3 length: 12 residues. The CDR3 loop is CASSLAPSGYTF. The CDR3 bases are TGTGCCAGCAGCTTAGCCCCTTCTGGCTACACCTTC.

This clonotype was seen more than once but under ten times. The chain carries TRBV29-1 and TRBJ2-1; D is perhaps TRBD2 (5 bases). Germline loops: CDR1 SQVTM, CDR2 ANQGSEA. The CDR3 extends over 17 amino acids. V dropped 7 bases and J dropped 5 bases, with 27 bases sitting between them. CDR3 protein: CSGRYRAPHPGNNEQFF. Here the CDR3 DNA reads TGCAGCGGAAGATATAGGGCACCCCACCCGGGGAACAATGAGCAGTTCTTC.

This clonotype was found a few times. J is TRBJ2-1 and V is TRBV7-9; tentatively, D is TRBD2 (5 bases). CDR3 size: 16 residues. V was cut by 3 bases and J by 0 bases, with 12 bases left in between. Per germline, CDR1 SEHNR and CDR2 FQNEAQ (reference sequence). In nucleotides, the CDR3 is TGTGCCAGCAGCTTTCCAAGCGGCCCCTCCTACAATGAGCAGTTCTTC. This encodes CASSFPSGPSYNEQFF.

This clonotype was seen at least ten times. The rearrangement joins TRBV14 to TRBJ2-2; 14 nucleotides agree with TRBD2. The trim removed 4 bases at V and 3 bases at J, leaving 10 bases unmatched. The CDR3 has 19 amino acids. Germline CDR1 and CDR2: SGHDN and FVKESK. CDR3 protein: CASSPGTSGGRRYTGELFF. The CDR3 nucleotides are TGTGCCAGCAGCCCGGGGACTAGCGGGGGACGCCGGTACACCGGGGAGCTGTTTTTT.

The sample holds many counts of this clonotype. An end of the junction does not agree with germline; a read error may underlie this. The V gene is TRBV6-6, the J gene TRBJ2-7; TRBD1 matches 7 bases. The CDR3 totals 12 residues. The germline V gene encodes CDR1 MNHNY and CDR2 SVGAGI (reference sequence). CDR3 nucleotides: TGTGCCAGCAGTCTGACCCAGGGGGAAAAGGACTTC. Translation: CASSLTQGEKDF.

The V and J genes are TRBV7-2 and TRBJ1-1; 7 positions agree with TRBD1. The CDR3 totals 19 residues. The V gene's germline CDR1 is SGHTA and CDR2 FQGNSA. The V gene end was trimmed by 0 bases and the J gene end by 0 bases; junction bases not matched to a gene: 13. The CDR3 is CASSLAGHKSDRMNTEAFF. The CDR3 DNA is TGTGCCAGCAGCTTAGCCGGACATAAATCGGACAGGATGAACACTGAAGCTTTCTTT.

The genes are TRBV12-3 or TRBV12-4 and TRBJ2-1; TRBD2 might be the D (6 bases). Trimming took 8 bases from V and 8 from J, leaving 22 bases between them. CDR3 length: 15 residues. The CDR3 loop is CASRRLDEYGDEQFF. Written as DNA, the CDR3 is TGTGCCAGCCGTAGACTAGATGAATACGGGGATGAGCAGTTCTTC.

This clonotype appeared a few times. The chain's CDR3 is CASSPDTMNTGELFF. CDR3 DNA: TGTGCCAGCAGCCCCGACACGATGAACACCGGGGAGCTGTTTTTT. This chain links TRBV11-1 with TRBJ2-2; the D is unclear. The germline gives CDR1 SGHAT, CDR2 FQDESV (reference sequence). With 5 bases removed from V and 1 base from J, the gap between germline ends came to 11 bases. The CDR3 has 15 amino acids.

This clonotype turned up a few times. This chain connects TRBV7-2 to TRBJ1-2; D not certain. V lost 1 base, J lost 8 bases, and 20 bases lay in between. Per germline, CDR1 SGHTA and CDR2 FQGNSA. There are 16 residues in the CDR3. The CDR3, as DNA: TGTGCCAGCAGCTTAGAAGGCGGAGGGCGGACGGGGGGCTACACCTTC. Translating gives CASSLEGGGRTGGYTF.

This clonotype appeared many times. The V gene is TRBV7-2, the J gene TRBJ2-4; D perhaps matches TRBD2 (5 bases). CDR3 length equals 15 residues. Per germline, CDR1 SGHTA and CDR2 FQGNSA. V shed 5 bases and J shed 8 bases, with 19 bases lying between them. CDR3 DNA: TGTGCCAGCAGCCAAGGACCCCTCCCGGAGGACATTCAGTACTTC. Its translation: CASSQGPLPEDIQYF.

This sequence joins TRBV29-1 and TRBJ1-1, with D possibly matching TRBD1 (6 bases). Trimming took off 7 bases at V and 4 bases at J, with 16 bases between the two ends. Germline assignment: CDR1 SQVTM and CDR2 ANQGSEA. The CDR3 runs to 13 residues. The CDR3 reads CSGKKGGGTEAFF. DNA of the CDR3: TGCAGCGGGAAGAAGGGAGGGGGCACTGAAGCTTTCTTT. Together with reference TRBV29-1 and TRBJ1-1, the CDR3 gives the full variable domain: SAVISQKPSRDICQRGTSLTIQCQVDSQVTMMFWYRQQPGQSLTLIATANQGSEATYESGFVIDKFPISRPNLTFSTLTVSNMSPEDSSIYLCSGKKGGGTEAFFGQGTRLTVV.

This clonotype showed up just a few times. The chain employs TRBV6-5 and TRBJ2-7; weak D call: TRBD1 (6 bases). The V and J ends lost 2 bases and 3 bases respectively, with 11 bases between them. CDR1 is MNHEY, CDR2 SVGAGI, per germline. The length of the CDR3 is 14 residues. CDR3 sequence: CASSYRQGGYEQYF. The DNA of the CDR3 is TGTGCCAGCAGTTACCGACAAGGGGGCTACGAGCAGTACTTC.